This TCR beta chain is drawn from a study of blood T cells in healthy people across ages. Alongside a J-beta primer mix, a sample-barcoded 5' primer served in a second PCR lasting roughly 7 to 11 cycles. TCRdb used MiXCR to reprocess the 5' RACE reads, holding one entry per CDR3 protein. This repertoire shows roughly 1,100,000 distinct CDR3 sequences, around 27% found once; its top ten account for around 0.7%. V lost 6 bases, J lost 5 bases, and 14 bases lay in between. CDR3 length: 13 amino acids. Looked up from germline, CDR1 is DFQATT and CDR2 is SNEGSKA (reference sequence). Total RNA extracted from each sample amounted to at least 5 micrograms. This sample also appeared in a second study, on T cells of mothers and their children. That source reports: Per 15 ul, 1.5 ug of RNA was used, with all extracted RNA going into cDNA synthesis.

J is TRBJ2-1 and V is TRBV20-1; maybe TRBD2 (5 bases). This clonotype originated in a girl aged 2 to 9 in good health. The sample was blood. CDR3 DNA: TGCAGTGCCCAGCGGTGGAGTGACAATGAGCAGTTCTTC. Protein product: CSAQRWSDNEQFF.